These T cell receptor beta chains were read from a single sample in a study of blood T cells in healthy people across ages. TCRdb reprocessed the 5' RACE reads with MiXCR, giving one entry per CDR3 protein. The sample shows around 1,700,000 distinct CDR3 sequences, about 28% of them seen only once. Sequenced material: blood. These receptors came from a woman between 25 and 40 years old in good health. CDR3s include the opening cysteine and the closing phenylalanine or tryptophan. Fields, in order: CDR3 protein, CDR3 DNA, CDR3 length, V gene, clone size, J gene, D gene. The D gene is left open where the match is weak. Not all rows give a size; the values are once, few, many and, for expanded clones, a class.

CDR3 protein: CASSPPTDSNEKLFF; CDR3 DNA: TGCGCCAGCAGCCCGCCGACGGACTCTAATGAAAAACTGTTTTTT; CDR3 length: 15; V gene: TRBV5-1; clone size: .; J gene: TRBJ1-4; D gene: .
CDR3 protein: CSASLASGDYEQYF; CDR3 DNA: TGCAGTGCTAGCCTGGCTAGCGGAGATTACGAGCAGTACTTC; CDR3 length: 14; V gene: TRBV20-1; clone size: many; J gene: TRBJ2-7; D gene: TRBD2
CDR3 protein: CSAMKGAGDDGYTF; CDR3 DNA: TGCAGCGCCATGAAGGGCGCAGGGGACGATGGCTACACCTTC; CDR3 length: 14; V gene: TRBV29-1; clone size: .; J gene: TRBJ1-2; D gene: .
CDR3 protein: CSVEFPSGGSSYEQYF; CDR3 DNA: TGCAGCGTTGAATTCCCTAGCGGGGGTAGCTCCTACGAGCAGTACTTC; CDR3 length: 16; V gene: TRBV29-1; clone size: few; J gene: TRBJ2-7; D gene: TRBD2
CDR3 protein: CASSRTSGGLTTSYEQYF; CDR3 DNA: TGTGCCAGCTCCCGGACTAGCGGGGGCCTTACCACCAGCTACGAGCAGTACTTC; CDR3 length: 18; V gene: TRBV18; clone size: few; J gene: TRBJ2-7; D gene: TRBD2
CDR3 protein: CAISAGTGEKLFF; CDR3 DNA: TGTGCCATCAGTGCCGGGACGGGGGAAAAACTGTTTTTT; CDR3 length: 13; V gene: TRBV10-3; clone size: .; J gene: TRBJ1-4; D gene: .
CDR3 protein: CSARDHQGAHNQPQHF; CDR3 DNA: TGCAGTGCTAGAGATCATCAGGGGGCCCACAATCAGCCCCAGCATTTT; CDR3 length: 16; V gene: TRBV20-1; clone size: many; J gene: TRBJ1-5; D gene: TRBD1
CDR3 protein: CASSTSGTGGYEQYF; CDR3 DNA: TGTGCCAGCAGCACCTCCGGGACAGGGGGCTACGAGCAGTACTTC; CDR3 length: 15; V gene: TRBV11-1; clone size: few; J gene: TRBJ2-7; D gene: TRBD1
CDR3 protein: CASSPTEIYEQYF; CDR3 DNA: TGTGCCAGCTCACCGACAGAAATCTACGAGCAGTACTTC; CDR3 length: 13; V gene: TRBV18; clone size: .; J gene: TRBJ2-7; D gene: .
CDR3 protein: CASSPREAGEETQYF; CDR3 DNA: TGTGCCAGCTCACCCCGAGAAGCGGGAGAGGAGACCCAGTACTTC; CDR3 length: 15; V gene: TRBV18; clone size: many; J gene: TRBJ2-5; D gene: TRBD2
CDR3 protein: CASSDVGRGAYEQYF; CDR3 DNA: TGTGCCAGCAGTGATGTGGGACGGGGGGCATACGAGCAGTACTTC; CDR3 length: 15; V gene: TRBV6-6; clone size: .; J gene: TRBJ2-7; D gene: .
CDR3 protein: CASSQEVDPDNEQFF; CDR3 DNA: TGCGCCAGCAGCCAAGAAGTGGACCCGGACAATGAGCAGTTCTTC; CDR3 length: 15; V gene: TRBV4-1; clone size: many; J gene: TRBJ2-1; D gene: .
CDR3 protein: CAWKPHLAGGPYEQFF; CDR3 DNA: TGTGCCTGGAAACCCCATCTAGCGGGGGGGCCCTATGAGCAGTTCTTC; CDR3 length: 16; V gene: TRBV30; clone size: .; J gene: TRBJ2-1; D gene: TRBD2
CDR3 protein: CSAGNMNTEAFF; CDR3 DNA: TGCAGCGCCGGGAACATGAACACTGAAGCTTTCTTT; CDR3 length: 12; V gene: TRBV29-1; clone size: few; J gene: TRBJ1-1; D gene: .
CDR3 protein: CSARADFNQPQHF; CDR3 DNA: TGCAGTGCTAGAGCGGATTTCAATCAGCCCCAGCATTTT; CDR3 length: 13; V gene: TRBV20-1; clone size: .; J gene: TRBJ1-5; D gene: .
CDR3 protein: CASSSFLGGTEAFF; CDR3 DNA: TGTGCCAGCAGCTCCTTTCTGGGGGGCACTGAAGCTTTCTTT; CDR3 length: 14; V gene: TRBV11-2; clone size: .; J gene: TRBJ1-1; D gene: .
CDR3 protein: CASIPPGIYNEQFF; CDR3 DNA: TGTGCCAGCATCCCCCCCGGCATCTACAATGAGCAGTTCTTC; CDR3 length: 14; V gene: TRBV11-3; clone size: .; J gene: TRBJ2-1; D gene: .
CDR3 protein: CASTRGTGIYEQYF; CDR3 DNA: TGTGCCAGCACCCGCGGGACAGGGATCTACGAGCAGTACTTC; CDR3 length: 14; V gene: TRBV6-2/TRBV6-3; clone size: many; J gene: TRBJ2-7; D gene: TRBD1
CDR3 protein: CATGTYGGYTF; CDR3 DNA: TGTGCCACAGGGACATATGGAGGCTACACCTTC; CDR3 length: 11; V gene: TRBV25-1; clone size: few; J gene: TRBJ1-2; D gene: .
CDR3 protein: CAISDYRGGKETQYF; CDR3 DNA: TGTGCCATCAGTGATTACAGGGGCGGAAAAGAGACCCAGTACTTC; CDR3 length: 15; V gene: TRBV10-3; clone size: .; J gene: TRBJ2-5; D gene: TRBD1
CDR3 protein: CSASGSYNEQFF; CDR3 DNA: TGCAGTGCTAGCGGCTCCTACAATGAGCAGTTCTTC; CDR3 length: 12; V gene: TRBV20-1; clone size: many; J gene: TRBJ2-1; D gene: .
CDR3 protein: CSAVQSLGSNQPQHF; CDR3 DNA: TGCAGTGCTGTACAGAGTCTTGGCAGCAATCAGCCCCAGCATTTT; CDR3 length: 15; V gene: TRBV20-1; clone size: .; J gene: TRBJ1-5; D gene: .
CDR3 protein: CASSKVSTRPDTQYF; CDR3 DNA: TGTGCCAGCAGTAAGGTATCCACTCGGCCAGATACGCAGTATTTT; CDR3 length: 15; V gene: TRBV27; clone size: .; J gene: TRBJ2-3; D gene: .
CDR3 protein: CASSLSRVGAVEQYF; CDR3 DNA: TGTGCCAGCAGTTTATCGCGGGTCGGGGCCGTAGAGCAGTACTTC; CDR3 length: 15; V gene: TRBV27; clone size: few; J gene: TRBJ2-7; D gene: .
CDR3 protein: CAWRGQGRYGYTF; CDR3 DNA: TGTGCCTGGAGGGGACAGGGGAGATATGGCTACACCTTC; CDR3 length: 13; V gene: TRBV30; clone size: .; J gene: TRBJ1-2; D gene: TRBD1
CDR3 protein: CASSLGFRSGANVLTF; CDR3 DNA: TGTGCCAGCAGTTTAGGGTTCCGCTCTGGGGCCAACGTCCTGACTTTC; CDR3 length: 16; V gene: TRBV12-3/TRBV12-4; clone size: .; J gene: TRBJ2-6; D gene: .
CDR3 protein: CASSQDLGGTGNTIYF; CDR3 DNA: TGTGCCAGCAGCCAAGATTTAGGTGGGACTGGAAACACCATATATTTT; CDR3 length: 16; V gene: TRBV4-2; clone size: .; J gene: TRBJ1-3; D gene: .
CDR3 protein: CASSPIPAAITNNEQFF; CDR3 DNA: TGTGCCAGCAGCCCCATACCGGCAGCCATAACTAACAATGAGCAGTTCTTC; CDR3 length: 17; V gene: TRBV6-1; clone size: .; J gene: TRBJ2-1; D gene: .
CDR3 protein: CASSLQGDDTQYF; CDR3 DNA: TGCGCCAGCAGCTTACAGGGGGACGATACGCAGTATTTT; CDR3 length: 13; V gene: TRBV5-1; clone size: .; J gene: TRBJ2-3; D gene: TRBD1
CDR3 protein: CASHYRTEGYYEQYF; CDR3 DNA: TGCGCCAGCCATTACAGAACCGAAGGCTACTACGAGCAGTACTTC; CDR3 length: 15; V gene: TRBV5-1; clone size: many; J gene: TRBJ2-7; D gene: .
CDR3 protein: CASRRSLQGEEGEQYF; CDR3 DNA: TGCGCCAGCCGACGTAGTTTACAGGGAGAGGAAGGCGAGCAGTACTTC; CDR3 length: 16; V gene: TRBV5-1; clone size: .; J gene: TRBJ2-7; D gene: .
CDR3 protein: CSAGLAGDRDEQFF; CDR3 DNA: TGCAGTGCTGGACTAGCGGGAGATAGGGATGAGCAGTTCTTC; CDR3 length: 14; V gene: TRBV20-1; clone size: .; J gene: TRBJ2-1; D gene: TRBD2
CDR3 protein: CASSQGLPGTTTDTQYF; CDR3 DNA: TGCGCCAGCAGCCAGGGACTACCCGGGACTACCACAGATACGCAGTATTTT; CDR3 length: 17; V gene: TRBV4-3; clone size: .; J gene: TRBJ2-3; D gene: TRBD2
CDR3 protein: CASSPRQGFNEKLFF; CDR3 DNA: TGTGCCAGCTCACCTCGACAGGGCTTTAATGAAAAACTGTTTTTT; CDR3 length: 15; V gene: TRBV18; clone size: .; J gene: TRBJ1-4; D gene: TRBD1
CDR3 protein: CASSKVTSGSSYEQYF; CDR3 DNA: TGTGCCAGCAGCAAAGTTACTAGCGGGAGCTCCTACGAGCAGTACTTC; CDR3 length: 16; V gene: TRBV21-1; clone size: few; J gene: TRBJ2-7; D gene: .
CDR3 protein: CSVEEPSRSTEAFF; CDR3 DNA: TGCAGCGTTGAAGAGCCCAGCCGGAGCACTGAAGCTTTCTTT; CDR3 length: 14; V gene: TRBV29-1; clone size: .; J gene: TRBJ1-1; D gene: .
CDR3 protein: CASSAVGAGPYEQYF; CDR3 DNA: TGCGCCAGCAGTGCCGTCGGGGCTGGGCCCTACGAGCAGTACTTC; CDR3 length: 15; V gene: TRBV10-2; clone size: many; J gene: TRBJ2-7; D gene: .
CDR3 protein: CASTPNPTSEDEQFF; CDR3 DNA: TGTGCCAGCACCCCCAACCCGACTAGCGAGGATGAGCAGTTCTTC; CDR3 length: 15; V gene: TRBV9; clone size: .; J gene: TRBJ2-1; D gene: TRBD2
CDR3 protein: CASSLRDRGYTEAFF; CDR3 DNA: TGTGCCAGCAGTTTGAGGGACAGGGGATACACTGAAGCTTTCTTT; CDR3 length: 15; V gene: TRBV12-3/TRBV12-4; clone size: .; J gene: TRBJ1-1; D gene: TRBD1
CDR3 protein: CASSPQTENTGELFF; CDR3 DNA: TGTGCCAGCTCACCTCAGACCGAGAACACCGGGGAGCTGTTTTTT; CDR3 length: 15; V gene: TRBV18; clone size: once; J gene: TRBJ2-2; D gene: .
CDR3 protein: CASSLASGDYTGELFF; CDR3 DNA: TGCGCCAGCAGCTTGGCAAGCGGGGACTATACCGGGGAGCTGTTTTTT; CDR3 length: 16; V gene: TRBV5-1; clone size: .; J gene: TRBJ2-2; D gene: TRBD2
CDR3 protein: CASSPQTGDGGYTF; CDR3 DNA: TGTGCCAGCAGCCCCCAGACAGGGGATGGTGGCTACACCTTC; CDR3 length: 14; V gene: TRBV7-2; clone size: few; J gene: TRBJ1-2; D gene: TRBD1
CDR3 protein: CASTPRGGTTIYF; CDR3 DNA: TGTGCCAGCACCCCCAGAGGAGGGACCACCATATATTTT; CDR3 length: 13; V gene: TRBV12-3/TRBV12-4; clone size: few; J gene: TRBJ1-3; D gene: .
CDR3 protein: CASSVISGRHEQFF; CDR3 DNA: TGTGCCAGCAGTGTAATAAGCGGGAGACATGAGCAGTTCTTC; CDR3 length: 14; V gene: TRBV12-3/TRBV12-4; clone size: .; J gene: TRBJ2-1; D gene: TRBD2
CDR3 protein: CASSLGLAGGPFLYNEQFF; CDR3 DNA: TGTGCCAGCAGCCTCGGACTAGCGGGAGGGCCGTTTTTGTACAATGAGCAGTTCTTC; CDR3 length: 19; V gene: TRBV9; clone size: .; J gene: TRBJ2-1; D gene: TRBD2
CDR3 protein: CASSRGDFQKDIQYF; CDR3 DNA: TGTGCCAGTAGTAGAGGGGACTTTCAAAAGGACATTCAGTACTTC; CDR3 length: 15; V gene: TRBV19; clone size: few; J gene: TRBJ2-4; D gene: .
CDR3 protein: CASSETSEAFF; CDR3 DNA: TGTGCCAGCAGTGAAACCTCTGAAGCTTTCTTT; CDR3 length: 11; V gene: TRBV2; clone size: .; J gene: TRBJ1-1; D gene: .
CDR3 protein: CASSLALSSGGDYNEQFF; CDR3 DNA: TGTGCCAGCAGCTTAGCGTTGTCTAGCGGGGGGGATTACAATGAGCAGTTCTTC; CDR3 length: 18; V gene: TRBV7-2; clone size: .; J gene: TRBJ2-1; D gene: TRBD2
CDR3 protein: CASSYPSGSYEQFF; CDR3 DNA: TGTGCCAGCAGTTACCCTTCCGGGAGCTATGAGCAGTTCTTC; CDR3 length: 14; V gene: TRBV6-2/TRBV6-3; clone size: few; J gene: TRBJ2-1; D gene: .
CDR3 protein: CASSPPTSGTSSYEQYF; CDR3 DNA: TGTGCCAGCAGCCCCCCGACTAGCGGGACGAGCTCCTACGAGCAGTACTTC; CDR3 length: 17; V gene: TRBV14; clone size: .; J gene: TRBJ2-7; D gene: TRBD2
CDR3 protein: CASSLVDRGLSPLHF; CDR3 DNA: TGTGCCAGCAGTTTAGTAGACAGGGGGTTATCACCCCTCCACTTT; CDR3 length: 15; V gene: TRBV28; clone size: few; J gene: TRBJ1-6; D gene: TRBD1
CDR3 protein: CAWRFAGTEAFF; CDR3 DNA: TGTGCCTGGAGGTTCGCGGGCACTGAAGCTTTCTTT; CDR3 length: 12; V gene: TRBV30; clone size: few; J gene: TRBJ1-1; D gene: .
CDR3 protein: CASRRDTHQGSEQYF; CDR3 DNA: TGTGCCAGCCGAAGGGACACTCACCAAGGCTCCGAGCAGTACTTC; CDR3 length: 15; V gene: TRBV6-5; clone size: few; J gene: TRBJ2-7; D gene: .
CDR3 protein: CASSLDSLETQYF; CDR3 DNA: TGTGCCAGCAGTCTGGACAGCTTAGAGACCCAGTACTTC; CDR3 length: 13; V gene: TRBV11-2; clone size: many; J gene: TRBJ2-5; D gene: .
CDR3 protein: CASSFQWGSSYEQYF; CDR3 DNA: TGCGCCAGCAGCTTCCAGTGGGGTAGCTCCTACGAGCAGTACTTC; CDR3 length: 15; V gene: TRBV5-1; clone size: .; J gene: TRBJ2-7; D gene: .
CDR3 protein: CASSLVGSNREQFF; CDR3 DNA: TGTGCCAGCAGCTTAGTTGGCTCCAACAGGGAGCAGTTCTTC; CDR3 length: 14; V gene: TRBV7-2; clone size: .; J gene: TRBJ2-1; D gene: .
CDR3 protein: CASSSHLTSGLGETQYF; CDR3 DNA: TGTGCCAGCAGTTCTCATCTGACTAGCGGCCTCGGAGAGACCCAGTACTTC; CDR3 length: 17; V gene: TRBV7-6; clone size: .; J gene: TRBJ2-5; D gene: TRBD2
CDR3 protein: CASSLGAVGGTDTQYF; CDR3 DNA: TGCGCCAGCAGCTTGGGAGCGGTTGGCGGCACAGATACGCAGTATTTT; CDR3 length: 16; V gene: TRBV5-1; clone size: .; J gene: TRBJ2-3; D gene: .
CDR3 protein: CASSDPRTPRTRTGTSTDTQYF; CDR3 DNA: TGTGCCAGCAGCGACCCACGGACTCCCCGGACCCGGACAGGGACTAGCACAGATACGCAGTATTTT; CDR3 length: 22; V gene: TRBV12-3/TRBV12-4; clone size: few; J gene: TRBJ2-3; D gene: TRBD1